This is a list of T cell receptor beta chains from one sample in a study of control samples from healthy donors and cancer patients. The method was immunoSEQ multiplex PCR; TCRdb's version includes in-frame clones alone and lacks a portion of them. The data show about 170,000 clones, with about 91% seen just once and about 2.1% held by the top ten. The sequenced sample consisted of blood. These receptors were taken from a middle-aged woman in good health. Each CDR3 is given with its conserved first and last residue. A D gene is named only where the DNA matches it firmly. Clone size is stated in some rows and not others, as once, few, many or a class when expanded.

TRBV5-8	TRBJ1-5	once	.	TGTGCCATCCGTAGACAGGGCAATCAGCCCCAGCATTTT	CAIRRQGNQPQHF
TRBV6-1	TRBJ1-4	.	TRBD1	TGTGCCAGCAGTGTTGACAGGGGGCTACAAAATGAAAAACTGTTTTTT	CASSVDRGLQNEKLFF
TRBV5-5	TRBJ2-7	once	TRBD2	TGTGCCAGCAGTTGGGGGACTAGCGGATACTACGAGCAGTACTTC	CASSWGTSGYYEQYF
TRBV6-5	TRBJ2-5	.	.	TGTGCCAGCAGTTACGGCAGCCAAGAGACCCAGTACTTC	CASSYGSQETQYF
TRBV5-1	TRBJ2-1	.	TRBD2	TGCGCCAGCAGCCCTACTAACGGCAGGGGACCGGGACTAGCCTCCTACAATGAGCAGTTCTTC	CASSPTNGRGPGLASYNEQFF
TRBV6-2/TRBV6-3	TRBJ2-7	.	.	TGTGCCAGCAGTTACAATGGTAGTCCTCGTGGCGAGCAGTACTTC	CASSYNGSPRGEQYF
TRBV5-1	TRBJ2-7	.	.	TGCGCCAGCAGCTGCGAGGGGGGGACTTCCTACGAGCAGTACTTC	CASSCEGGTSYEQYF
TRBV3-1/TRBV3-2	TRBJ1-5	.	.	TGTGCCAGCAGCCAACGGGCAGGGGTTGGTCAGCCCCAGCATTTT	CASSQRAGVGQPQHF
TRBV3-1/TRBV3-2	TRBJ1-2	.	.	TGTGCCAGCAGCCAAGGATCCGGATTTGGGTATGGCTACACCTTC	CASSQGSGFGYGYTF
TRBV27	TRBJ2-5	.	.	TGTGCCAGCAGTCCCACATGGGGGGAGACCCAGTACTTC	CASSPTWGETQYF
TRBV11-2	TRBJ1-3	.	.	TGTGCCAGCAGCTTAATCGGGGCAATGGGGGGAAACACCATATATTTT	CASSLIGAMGGNTIYF
TRBV2	TRBJ1-6	.	.	TGTGCCAGCAGTGAGAGGAGCTCCTATAATTCACCCCTCCACTTT	CASSERSSYNSPLHF
TRBV27	TRBJ2-3	.	TRBD1	TGTGCCAGCAGTTTGGGGAACAGGGGGTGGGATACGCAGTATTTT	CASSLGNRGWDTQYF
TRBV5-1	TRBJ2-5	.	.	TGCGCCAGCAGCTTGGAACATGGACAAGAGACCCAGTACTTC	CASSLEHGQETQYF
TRBV9	TRBJ2-7	.	.	TGTGCCAGCAGCGTAGGCCTTCTAGGGGAGCAGTACTTC	CASSVGLLGEQYF
TRBV5-1	TRBJ1-3	.	.	TGCGCCAGCAGCTGGGGACGGTCCTCTGGAAACACCATATATTTT	CASSWGRSSGNTIYF
TRBV12-3/TRBV12-4	TRBJ2-7	.	.	TGTGCCAGCAGTGGGGGCATCTCCTACGAGCAGTACTTC	CASSGGISYEQYF
TRBV5-6	TRBJ2-7	.	.	TGTGCCAGCAGCTATCCGACAACCTACGAGCAGTACTTC	CASSYPTTYEQYF
TRBV30	TRBJ1-5	.	.	TGTGCCTGGAGTGTCGACCTAGGAATCGGTTTCTGTCAGCCCCAGCATTTT	CAWSVDLGIGFCQPQHF
TRBV5-1	TRBJ1-5	.	TRBD1	TGCGCCAGCAGCCCGGACGGACAGGGGGCTTATCAGCCCCAGCATTTT	CASSPDGQGAYQPQHF
TRBV7-9	TRBJ2-7	.	TRBD1	TGTGCCAGCGGGAACCCCGGGACAGTCGTCTACGAGCAGTACTTC	CASGNPGTVVYEQYF
TRBV11-2	TRBJ1-3	.	.	TGTGCCAGCAGAATAGGGTACCCCGGAAACACCATATATTTT	CASRIGYPGNTIYF
TRBV5-4	TRBJ2-7	few	.	TGTGCCAGCAGCACCACCTACGAGCAGTACTTC	CASSTTYEQYF
TRBV7-9	TRBJ2-7	few	.	TGTGCCAGCAGCTTAGTGGGTCAGGCCTCCTACGAGCAGTACTTC	CASSLVGQASYEQYF
TRBV29-1	TRBJ2-7	.	TRBD1	TGCAGCGTTATCTCGGGACAGACCTACGAGCAGTACTTC	CSVISGQTYEQYF
TRBV7-6	TRBJ2-2	.	.	TGTGCCAGCAGCTCTGAGATGATGGCAGCAAGAACCGGGGAGCTGTTTTTT	CASSSEMMAARTGELFF
TRBV3-1/TRBV3-2	TRBJ2-7	.	.	TGTGCCAGCAGCCCCGCCGCATCCTCGTCCTACGAGCAGTACTTC	CASSPAASSSYEQYF
TRBV19	TRBJ2-7	.	.	TGTGCCAGTAGTATTAGAACCTACGAGCAGTACTTC	CASSIRTYEQYF
TRBV4-2	TRBJ2-3	.	.	TGTGCCAGCAGCCAAGGTGGGGGCCTCCGATTATCGGATACGCAGTATTTT	CASSQGGGLRLSDTQYF
TRBV12-3/TRBV12-4	TRBJ1-1	.	.	TGTGCCAGCAGTTTGTCGAACACTGAAGCTTTCTTT	CASSLSNTEAFF
TRBV19	TRBJ2-7	.	.	TGTGCCAGTAGTTTCCCGGGACACTCCTACGAGCAGTACTTC	CASSFPGHSYEQYF
TRBV5-1	TRBJ1-1	.	.	TGCGCCAGCAGCCTTATAGGCGGTCTTCGGGCTGAAGCTTTCTTT	CASSLIGGLRAEAFF
TRBV5-5	TRBJ1-2	.	TRBD1	TGTGCCAGCAGCTCCGGGACAGGGATTTATGGCTACACCTTC	CASSSGTGIYGYTF
TRBV4-1	TRBJ1-1	.	.	TGCGCCAGCAGCCAAGAGGGGCACGAAGCTTTCTTT	CASSQEGHEAFF
TRBV5-4	TRBJ2-1	.	TRBD2	TGTGCCACCCGGACTAGCCTTGAGCAGTTCTTC	CATRTSLEQFF
TRBV5-1	TRBJ1-1	few	.	TGCGCCAGCAGTTCAAGGGTGAACACTGAAGCTTTCTTT	CASSSRVNTEAFF
TRBV6-5	TRBJ2-1	.	TRBD2	TGTGCCAGCAGCCCGGGGGGGGGTTTCGGTGAGCAGTTCTTC	CASSPGGGFGEQFF
TRBV6-5	TRBJ2-7	.	TRBD1	TGTGCCACCAGAACCGAGACAGGGTCGAATGAGCAGTACTTC	CATRTETGSNEQYF
TRBV2	TRBJ2-5	.	TRBD2	TGTGCCAGCAGCCTAGCGGGGGGGCGGGGAGAGACCCAGTACTTC	CASSLAGGRGETQYF
TRBV10-3	TRBJ2-1	.	.	TGTGCCATCAGTGAGGGGGGGCTCTTGGGGAATGAGCAGTTCTTC	CAISEGGLLGNEQFF
TRBV28	TRBJ1-6	.	TRBD1	TGTGCCAGCAGCCCGACCAAAACAGGGGTTCTCCACTTT	CASSPTKTGVLHF
TRBV12-5	TRBJ2-1	.	TRBD1	TGTGCTAGTGGTCTGGGACAGGGGGCGCGTGAGCAGTTCTTC	CASGLGQGAREQFF
TRBV5-5	TRBJ2-7	.	TRBD1	TGTGCCAGCAGCTGGGACAGGGGAATGCGGTACGAGCAGTACTTC	CASSWDRGMRYEQYF
TRBV6-5	TRBJ1-1	.	TRBD1	TGTGCCAGCAGTTGGACAGGGAACACTGAAGCTTTCTTT	CASSWTGNTEAFF